These 2 T cell receptor beta chains originate from one sample sequenced in a study of memory CD4+ T cells and cytomegalovirus serostatus (dated by TCRdb to the late 2010s). Single viable CD3+CD4+CD8-CD45RO+ cells were sorted as memory CD4+ T cells on a FACSAria II. Library preparation employed the immunoSEQ multiplex PCR assay. TCRdb limited this immuneACCESS table to in-frame rearrangements with V and J called. A share of clones is missing; checked studies link under half to unresolved V genes, and the rest is unexplained. This sample has about 42,000 clones in its table, and around four fifths of those were observed once. The ten largest clones add up to 0.85% to 0.95% of the sample. What was sequenced was memory CD4+ T cells from blood. These receptors came from an adult in good health and CMV-seronegative.

J is TRBJ1-1 and V is TRBV28; no clear D gene. The germline V and J ends were trimmed by 5 bases and 5 bases, with 15 bases remaining between them. The CDR3 spans 14 residues. Germline V gene lookup returns CDR1 MDHEN and CDR2 SYDVKM. The CDR3, as DNA: TGTGCCAGCAGTGCTCCCCCCCCGGAGACTGAAGCTTTCTTT. This translates into CASSAPPPETEAFF.

The chain couples TRBV9 to TRBJ2-1; D is undetermined. Per germline, CDR1 SGDLS and CDR2 YYNGEE. The CDR3 sequence is 13 residues long. Trimming shortened V by 2 bases and J by 9 bases, and 12 bases separated the two germline ends. CDR3 in DNA: TGTGCCAGCAGCGTGACACCGGACCTTGAGCAGTTCTTC. It translates to CASSVTPDLEQFF.